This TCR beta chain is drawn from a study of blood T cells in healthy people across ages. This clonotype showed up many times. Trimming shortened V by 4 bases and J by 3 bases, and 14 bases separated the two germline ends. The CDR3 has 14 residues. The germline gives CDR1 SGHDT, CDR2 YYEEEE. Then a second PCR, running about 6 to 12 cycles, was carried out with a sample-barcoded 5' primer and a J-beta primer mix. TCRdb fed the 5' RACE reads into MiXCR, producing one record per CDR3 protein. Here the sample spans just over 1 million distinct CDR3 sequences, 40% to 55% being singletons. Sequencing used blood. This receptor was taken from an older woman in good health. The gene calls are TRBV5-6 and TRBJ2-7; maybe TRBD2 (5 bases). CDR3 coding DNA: TGTGCCAGCAGCCTCCGGGAAGCTTACTACGAGCAGTACTTC. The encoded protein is CASSLREAYYEQYF.